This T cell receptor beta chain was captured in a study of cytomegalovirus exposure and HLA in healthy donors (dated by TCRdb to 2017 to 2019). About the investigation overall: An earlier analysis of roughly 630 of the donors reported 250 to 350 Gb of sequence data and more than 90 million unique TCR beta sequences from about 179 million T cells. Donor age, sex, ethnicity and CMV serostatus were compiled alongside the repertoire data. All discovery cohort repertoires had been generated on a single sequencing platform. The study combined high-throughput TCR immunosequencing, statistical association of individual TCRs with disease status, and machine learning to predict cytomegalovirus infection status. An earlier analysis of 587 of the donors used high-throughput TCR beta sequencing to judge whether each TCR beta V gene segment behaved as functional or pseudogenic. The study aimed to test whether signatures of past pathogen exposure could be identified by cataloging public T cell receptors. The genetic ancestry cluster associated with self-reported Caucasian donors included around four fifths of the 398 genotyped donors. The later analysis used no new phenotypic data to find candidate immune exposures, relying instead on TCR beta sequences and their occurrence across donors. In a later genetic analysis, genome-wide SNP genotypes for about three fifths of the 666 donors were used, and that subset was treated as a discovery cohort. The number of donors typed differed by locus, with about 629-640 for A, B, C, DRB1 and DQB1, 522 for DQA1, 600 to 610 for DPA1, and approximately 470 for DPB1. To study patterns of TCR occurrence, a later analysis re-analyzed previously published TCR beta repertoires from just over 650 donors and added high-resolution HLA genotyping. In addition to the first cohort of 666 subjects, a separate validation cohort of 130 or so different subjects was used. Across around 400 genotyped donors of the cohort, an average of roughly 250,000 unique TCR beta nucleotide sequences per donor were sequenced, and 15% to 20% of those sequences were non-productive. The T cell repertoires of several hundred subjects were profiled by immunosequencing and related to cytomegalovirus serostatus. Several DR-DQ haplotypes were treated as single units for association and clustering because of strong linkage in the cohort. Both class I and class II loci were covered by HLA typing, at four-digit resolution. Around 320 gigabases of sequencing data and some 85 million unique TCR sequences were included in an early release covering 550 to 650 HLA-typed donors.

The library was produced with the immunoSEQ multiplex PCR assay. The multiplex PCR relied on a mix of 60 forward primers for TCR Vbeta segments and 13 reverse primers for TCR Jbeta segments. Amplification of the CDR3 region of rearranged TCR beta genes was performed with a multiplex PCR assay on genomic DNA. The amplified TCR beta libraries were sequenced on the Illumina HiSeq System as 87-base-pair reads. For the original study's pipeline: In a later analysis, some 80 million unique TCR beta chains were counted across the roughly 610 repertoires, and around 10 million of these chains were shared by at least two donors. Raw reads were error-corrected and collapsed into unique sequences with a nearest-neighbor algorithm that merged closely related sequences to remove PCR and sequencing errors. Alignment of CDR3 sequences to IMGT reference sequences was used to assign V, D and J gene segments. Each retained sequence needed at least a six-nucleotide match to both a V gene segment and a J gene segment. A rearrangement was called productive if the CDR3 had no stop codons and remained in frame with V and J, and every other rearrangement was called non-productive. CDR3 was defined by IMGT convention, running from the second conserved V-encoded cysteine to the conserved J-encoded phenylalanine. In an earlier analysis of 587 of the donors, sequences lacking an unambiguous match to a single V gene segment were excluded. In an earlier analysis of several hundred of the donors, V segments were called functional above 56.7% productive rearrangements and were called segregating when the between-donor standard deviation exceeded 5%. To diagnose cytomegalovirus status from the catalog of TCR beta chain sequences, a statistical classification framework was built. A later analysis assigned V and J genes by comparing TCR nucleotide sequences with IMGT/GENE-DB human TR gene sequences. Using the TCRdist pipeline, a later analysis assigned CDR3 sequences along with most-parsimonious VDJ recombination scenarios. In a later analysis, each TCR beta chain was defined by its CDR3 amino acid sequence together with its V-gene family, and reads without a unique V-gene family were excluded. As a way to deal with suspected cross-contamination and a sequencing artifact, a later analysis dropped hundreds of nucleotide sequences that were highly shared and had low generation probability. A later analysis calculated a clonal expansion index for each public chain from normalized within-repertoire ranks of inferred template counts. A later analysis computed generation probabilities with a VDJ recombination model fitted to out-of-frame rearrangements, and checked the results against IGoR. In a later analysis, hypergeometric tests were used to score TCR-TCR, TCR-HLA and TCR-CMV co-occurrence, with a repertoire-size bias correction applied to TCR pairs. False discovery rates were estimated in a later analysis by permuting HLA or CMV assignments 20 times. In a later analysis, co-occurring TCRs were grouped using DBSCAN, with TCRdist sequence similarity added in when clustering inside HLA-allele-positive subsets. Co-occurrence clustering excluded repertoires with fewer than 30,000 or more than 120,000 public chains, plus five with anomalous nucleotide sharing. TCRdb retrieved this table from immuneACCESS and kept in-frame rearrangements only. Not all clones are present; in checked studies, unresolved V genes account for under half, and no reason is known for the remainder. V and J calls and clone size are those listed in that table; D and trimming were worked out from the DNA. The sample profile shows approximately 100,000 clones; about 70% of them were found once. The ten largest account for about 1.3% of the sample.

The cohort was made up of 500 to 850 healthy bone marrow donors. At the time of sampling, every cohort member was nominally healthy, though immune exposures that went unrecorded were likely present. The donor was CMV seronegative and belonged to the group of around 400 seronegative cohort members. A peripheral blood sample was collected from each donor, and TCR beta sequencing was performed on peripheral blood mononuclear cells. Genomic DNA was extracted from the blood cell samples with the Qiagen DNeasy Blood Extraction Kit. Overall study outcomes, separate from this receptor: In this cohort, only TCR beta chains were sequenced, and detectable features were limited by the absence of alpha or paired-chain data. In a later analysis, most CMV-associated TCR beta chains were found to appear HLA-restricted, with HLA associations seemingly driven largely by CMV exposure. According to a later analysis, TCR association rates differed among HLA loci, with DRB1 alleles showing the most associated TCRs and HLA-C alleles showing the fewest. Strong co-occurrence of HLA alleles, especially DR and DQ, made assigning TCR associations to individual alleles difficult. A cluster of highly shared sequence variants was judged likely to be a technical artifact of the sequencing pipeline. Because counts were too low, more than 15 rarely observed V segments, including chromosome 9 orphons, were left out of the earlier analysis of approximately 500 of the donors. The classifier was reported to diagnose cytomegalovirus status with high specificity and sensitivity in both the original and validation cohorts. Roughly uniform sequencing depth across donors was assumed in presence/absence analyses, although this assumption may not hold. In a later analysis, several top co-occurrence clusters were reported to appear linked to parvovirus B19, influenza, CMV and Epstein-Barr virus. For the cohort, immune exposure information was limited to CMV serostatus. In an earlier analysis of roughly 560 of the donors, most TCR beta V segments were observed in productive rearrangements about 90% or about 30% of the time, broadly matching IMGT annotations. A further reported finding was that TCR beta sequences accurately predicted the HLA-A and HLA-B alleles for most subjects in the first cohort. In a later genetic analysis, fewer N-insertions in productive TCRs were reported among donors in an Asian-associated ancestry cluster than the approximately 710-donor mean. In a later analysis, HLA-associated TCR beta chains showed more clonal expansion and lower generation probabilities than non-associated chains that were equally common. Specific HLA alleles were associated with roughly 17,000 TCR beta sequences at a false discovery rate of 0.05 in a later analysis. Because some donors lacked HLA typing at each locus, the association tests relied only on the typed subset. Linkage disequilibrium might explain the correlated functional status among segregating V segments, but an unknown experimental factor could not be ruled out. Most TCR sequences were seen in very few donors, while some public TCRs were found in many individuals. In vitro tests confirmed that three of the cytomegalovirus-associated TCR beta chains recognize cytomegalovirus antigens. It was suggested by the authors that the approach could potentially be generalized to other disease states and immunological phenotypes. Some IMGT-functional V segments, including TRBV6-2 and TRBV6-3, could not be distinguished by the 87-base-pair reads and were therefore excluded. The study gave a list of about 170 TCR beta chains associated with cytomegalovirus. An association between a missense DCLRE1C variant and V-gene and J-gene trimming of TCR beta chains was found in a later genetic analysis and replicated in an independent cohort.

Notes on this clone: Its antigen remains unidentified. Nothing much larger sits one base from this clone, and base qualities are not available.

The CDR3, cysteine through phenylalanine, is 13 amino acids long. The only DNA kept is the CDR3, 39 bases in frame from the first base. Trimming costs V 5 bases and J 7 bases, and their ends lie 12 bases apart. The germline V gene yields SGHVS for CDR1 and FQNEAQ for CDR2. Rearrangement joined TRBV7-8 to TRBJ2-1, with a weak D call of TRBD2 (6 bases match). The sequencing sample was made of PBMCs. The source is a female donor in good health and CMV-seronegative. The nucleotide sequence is TGTGCCAGCAGCCCCTGGGACTGGAATGAGCAGTTCTTC. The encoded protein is CASSPWDWNEQFF. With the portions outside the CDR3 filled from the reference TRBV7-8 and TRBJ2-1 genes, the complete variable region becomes GAGVSQSPRYKVAKRGQDVALRCDPISGHVSLFWYQQALGQGPEFLTYFQNEAQLDKSGLPSDRFFAERPEGSVSTLKIQRTQQEDSAVYLCASSPWDWNEQFFGPGTRLTVL.